The 27 T cell receptor beta chains listed next were all sequenced from one sample in a study of shared clonotypes between healthy human individuals. Naive CD8 cells lacked CD45RO and underwent positive selection for CCR7, leaving out terminally differentiated effector memory CD45RA+ cells. Produced via immunoSEQ multiplex PCR; TCRdb's table is partial and in-frame only. The table lists more than 550,000 clones, approximately 90% of them singletons. Sequenced: naive CD8+ T cells sorted from blood. Receptors were obtained from a man aged 30-40 years in good health.

The gene calls are TRBV2 and TRBJ1-4, with D possibly matching TRBD1 (5 bases). The germline CDR1 and CDR2 sequences are SNHLY and FYNNEI. CDR3 size: 13 residues. Between the trimmed V and J ends, which lost 6 bases and 8 bases, there was a span of 13 bases. The CDR3 region has the DNA TGTGCCAGCAGCGGGACGAAGAACGAAAAACTGTTTTTT. Translation gives CASSGTKNEKLFF.

This sequence joins TRBV10-2 and TRBJ2-3; the D gene is possibly TRBD1 (5 bases). V lost 5 bases and J 3 bases, leaving 9 bases between the germline ends. Germline V gene lookup returns CDR1 WSHSY and CDR2 SAAADI. The CDR3 is 13 amino acids. The CDR3 sequence is CASSQGPTDTQYF. CDR3 DNA: TGCGCCAGCAGTCAGGGTCCGACAGATACGCAGTATTTT.

The rearrangement uses TRBV27 and TRBJ2-1, with 7 nucleotides matching TRBD1. From germline, CDR1 is MNHEY and CDR2 SMNVEV (reference sequence). J lost 7 bases, V lost 0 bases, and 6 bases had no gene match. The CDR3 runs 15 residues. The CDR3 protein is CASSLSQGVANEQFF. The CDR3 coding sequence is TGTGCCAGCAGTTTATCCCAGGGGGTGGCGAATGAGCAGTTCTTC.

This chain links TRBV5-4 with TRBJ2-7; D is unclear. V gave up 4 bases and J gave up 6 bases, with 11 bases separating them. Per the germline V gene, CDR1 is SGHNT and CDR2 is YYREEE (reference sequence). The CDR3 length is 12 residues. The CDR3 coding sequence is TGTGCCAGCAGCCCGGGCCCTCTCGAGCAGTACTTC. Protein product: CASSPGPLEQYF.

The chain has TRBV9 and TRBJ2-7, with D possibly matching TRBD2 (5 bases). The CDR3 extends over 14 amino acids. V lost 0 bases and J lost 3, with 10 bases in between. Germline V gives CDR1 SGDLS, CDR2 YYNGEE. In nucleotides, the CDR3 is TGTGCCAGCAGCGTAGGTGACGGGAACTACGAGCAGTACTTC. This encodes CASSVGDGNYEQYF.

V gene TRBV12-5 combines with J gene TRBJ1-1; TRBD1 might be the D (5 bases). CDR1 is LGHNT, CDR2 FRNRAP, per germline. This CDR3 region has 14 residues. V lost 3 bases and J 1 base, leaving 9 bases between the germline ends. For the CDR3, the DNA is TGTGCTAGTGGTTTAATAAGGGGGAACACTGAAGCTTTCTTT. Amino acid sequence: CASGLIRGNTEAFF.

V usage is TRBV11-2 and J usage is TRBJ2-3; TRBD2 matches 7 bases. V dropped 1 base and J dropped 0; count of bases not matched to a gene: 4. Germline V gene data show CDR1 as SGHAT and CDR2 as FQNNGV. CDR3 length equals 16 residues. CDR3 loop: CASSLVFSGSTDTQYF. CDR3 coding DNA: TGTGCCAGCAGCTTAGTGTTTAGCGGGAGCACAGATACGCAGTATTTT.

The V gene is TRBV27, the J gene TRBJ2-7; D possibly corresponds to TRBD1 (6 bases). The V and J ends lost 6 bases and 0 bases respectively, with 15 bases between them. There are 15 residues in the CDR3. Per the germline V gene, CDR1 is MNHEY and CDR2 is SMNVEV (reference sequence). The CDR3 loop reads CASSPTDRSSYEQYF. The CDR3 DNA follows: TGTGCCAGCAGCCCTACTGACAGGAGCTCCTACGAGCAGTACTTC.

A remark on this clone: It is unclear where the CDR3 begins or ends on the DNA, so no DNA is shown, and the CDR3 is as TCRdb lists it. The chain combines TRBV5-1 with TRBJ1-1. Germline V CDR1 and CDR2: SGHRS, YFSETQ. The CDR3 is 15 residues long, counting both termini. The chain's CDR3 is CASSTSDGGNTEAFF.

The chain is built from TRBV28 and TRBJ2-3; a weak D match, TRBD2 (5 bases). Germline V gives CDR1 MDHEN, CDR2 SYDVKM. V was clipped by 6 bases and J by 0 bases, with 16 bases between them. The CDR3 totals 16 residues. The CDR3 loop is CASSPHVSSSTDTQYF. The CDR3 region has the DNA TGTGCCAGCAGCCCTCATGTGTCTAGCAGCACAGATACGCAGTATTTT.

The J gene is TRBJ2-5, the V gene TRBV9; the match to TRBD2 covers 8 bases. J lost 0 bases, V lost 3 bases, and 13 bases had no gene match. The germline V gene encodes CDR1 SGDLS and CDR2 YYNGEE. This CDR3 comprises 18 residues. The DNA of the CDR3 is TGTGCCAGCAGCGACCCCCTGGCGGCTAGCGGGTACCAAGAGACCCAGTACTTC. It translates to CASSDPLAASGYQETQYF.

The J gene is TRBJ2-1, the V gene TRBV11-2, with 12 bases identical to TRBD2. Germline trimming cut 5 bases from V and 5 bases from J; bases unmatched to any gene: 7. The germline CDR1 and CDR2 sequences are SGHAT and FQNNGV. This CDR3 comprises 16 residues. Written as DNA, the CDR3 is TGTGCCAGCAGCCTACGACTAGCGGGAGATAACAATGAGCAGTTCTTC. Amino acids: CASSLRLAGDNNEQFF.

The chain has TRBV7-2 and TRBJ2-1, with D unclear. The CDR3 contains 15 residues. CDR1 SGHTA and CDR2 FQGNSA come from the germline V gene. Trimming took off 0 bases at V and 5 bases at J, with 11 bases between the two ends. This CDR3 is CASSLAGQINNEQFF. CDR3 sequence (DNA): TGTGCCAGCAGCTTAGCGGGTCAGATAAACAATGAGCAGTTCTTC.

The chain recombines TRBV5-6 with TRBJ2-7; TRBD1 agrees at 7 bases. Germline-derived CDR1 and CDR2 are SGHDT and YYEEEE. The length of the CDR3 is 14 residues. V was pared by 6 bases and J by 4 bases, with 10 bases of the junction left unmatched. CDR3 nucleotides: TGTGCCAGCATCCTAACAGGGGTTGAGTACGAGCAGTACTTC. Protein: CASILTGVEYEQYF.

The genes are TRBV9 and TRBJ1-4, with D perhaps TRBD1 (6 bases). Germline V gene data show CDR1 as SGDLS and CDR2 as YYNGEE. The CDR3 runs to 16 residues. Deletions cut 0 bases from V and 8 bases from J, with 17 bases between. Written as DNA, the CDR3 is TGTGCCAGCAGCGTAGAGGTTGGGGGCGCGGGAGAAAAACTGTTTTTT. This encodes CASSVEVGGAGEKLFF.

The chain joins TRBV5-1 to TRBJ2-3, with a weak D call TRBD2 (5 bases). The germline CDR1 and CDR2 sequences are SGHRS and YFSETQ. The CDR3 runs to 17 residues. The V end lost 1 base, the J end lost 0 bases, and 15 bases lay between the germline ends. CDR3 in amino acids: CASSLFPSAASTDTQYF. The DNA for the CDR3 is TGCGCCAGCAGCTTGTTCCCCTCAGCGGCTAGCACAGATACGCAGTATTTT.

J is TRBJ2-5 and V is TRBV5-6; 7 bases map to TRBD2. The junction had 4 bases not matched to a gene; V was cut back by 0 bases and J by 2 bases. CDR3 length equals 15 residues. The V gene's germline CDR1 is SGHDT and CDR2 YYEEEE. CDR3 amino acids: CASSLVAGRQETQYF. CDR3 nucleotide sequence: TGTGCCAGCAGCTTGGTAGCGGGTAGGCAAGAGACCCAGTACTTC.

This clone has more than one count but fewer than ten. The chain is built from TRBV19 and TRBJ1-1; 11 bases fit TRBD1. Germline values: CDR1 LNHDA, CDR2 SQIVND (reference sequence). V lost 4 bases and J lost 5; bases outside the gene matches: 12. CDR3 length: 17 amino acids. The CDR3 nucleotides read TGTGCCAGTAGTACCATAAAAACCGGACAGGGGGCTACTGAAGCTTTCTTT. Its protein is CASSTIKTGQGATEAFF.

J is TRBJ2-5 and V is TRBV2; D gene unclear. The CDR3 is 17 amino acids. V lost 4 bases and J 0 bases, leaving 18 bases between the germline ends. Germline V CDR1 and CDR2: SNHLY, FYNNEI. The CDR3 DNA sequence: TGTGCCAGCAGTGGGTTATTAGCCTCATTGTACCAAGAGACCCAGTACTTC. It specifies CASSGLLASLYQETQYF.

The V and J genes are TRBV9 and TRBJ2-3, with D possibly TRBD2 on 6 matching bases. Germline values: CDR1 SGDLS, CDR2 YYNGEE. Deletions cut 2 bases from V and 4 bases from J, with 14 bases between. The CDR3 has 15 residues. Written as DNA, the CDR3 is TGTGCCAGCAGCGTGGGAGGCCGCCTCCCAGATACGCAGTATTTT. Amino acids: CASSVGGRLPDTQYF.

V is TRBV4-3 and J is TRBJ2-7, with a possible D match to TRBD1 (6 bases). V lost 2 bases to trimming and J lost 1 base, with 12 bases between them. The CDR3 sequence is 15 residues long. Germline V CDR1 and CDR2: LGHNA, YSLEER. CDR3 bases: TGCGCCAGCAGCCAATGGGACACCGCTTCCTACGAGCAGTACTTC. It encodes CASSQWDTASYEQYF.

This clone came up once. The chain has TRBV29-1 and TRBJ2-3; D is possibly TRBD2 (7 bases). In germline, CDR1 is SQVTM, CDR2 ANQGSEA. The CDR3 covers 14 residues. Trimming pared 8 bases from V and 4 bases from J, leaving 19 bases between. CDR3 sequence: CSTPKVGGPDTQYF. In DNA form, the CDR3 reads TGCAGCACCCCAAAAGTCGGGGGGCCAGATACGCAGTATTTT.

This rearrangement joins TRBV29-1 to TRBJ1-1, with D hard to call. The V end was cut by 8 bases, the J end by 4 bases, with 17 bases between. This CDR3 is 13 amino acids long. Germline values: CDR1 SQVTM, CDR2 ANQGSEA. CDR3 residues: CSFLPGEGTEAFF. In nucleotides, the CDR3 is TGCAGCTTCCTCCCCGGGGAGGGCACTGAAGCTTTCTTT. Full variable domain (missing parts from reference TRBV29-1 and TRBJ1-1): SAVISQKPSRDICQRGTSLTIQCQVDSQVTMMFWYRQQPGQSLTLIATANQGSEATYESGFVIDKFPISRPNLTFSTLTVSNMSPEDSSIYLCSFLPGEGTEAFFGQGTRLTVV.

V and J are TRBV6-6 and TRBJ2-7; TRBD2 aligns across 8 bases. J was trimmed by 5 bases and V by 6 bases; bases with no gene match: 6. CDR1 MNHNY and CDR2 SVGAGI come from the germline V gene (reference sequence). The CDR3 is 13 residues long. The CDR3, as DNA: TGTGCCAGCAGCCCTTGGACTAGCAACGAGCAGTACTTC. It yields the protein CASSPWTSNEQYF.

The chain combines TRBV29-1 with TRBJ2-7; perhaps D is TRBD1 or TRBD2 (5 bases each). The length of the CDR3 is 15 residues. V lost 0 bases to trimming and J lost 6 bases, with 18 bases between them. CDR1 is SQVTM and CDR2 is ANQGSEA in the germline V gene. The CDR3, as DNA: TGCAGCGTTGAAGATCCGGGACCAGAGTACGTCGAGCAGTACTTC. This sequence encodes CSVEDPGPEYVEQYF.

The chain employs TRBV13 and TRBJ2-7; 13 positions agree with TRBD2. This CDR3 spans 16 amino acids. Germline V CDR1 and CDR2: PRHDT, FYEKMQ (reference sequence). Losses at the gene ends were 4 bases for V and 2 bases for J; bases not matched to a gene: 5. The CDR3 region has the DNA TGTGCCAGCAGCTCATGGACTAGCGGGAGAACCTACGAGCAGTACTTC. This sequence encodes CASSSWTSGRTYEQYF.

V and J are TRBV19 and TRBJ2-7, with 10 bases identical to TRBD2. The CDR3 is 16 residues long. The ends lost 3 bases at V and 1 base at J; junction bases unmatched: 6. CDR1 LNHDA and CDR2 SQIVND come from the germline V gene (reference sequence). The CDR3 coding sequence is TGTGCCAGTAGTATGAATAGCGGGAGGCATTCCTACGAGCAGTACTTC. It translates to CASSMNSGRHSYEQYF.